This passage covers 12 T cell receptor beta chains from one sample sequenced in a study of T-cell reconstitution after alpha-beta-depleted transplantation in children. A library of TCRbeta sequences, prepared with unique molecular identifiers, was generated. MiXCR was run by TCRdb on the PCR reads, yielding one entry per CDR3 protein. Altogether approximately 630,000 distinct CDR3 sequences are present, around 13% being singletons, with the ten largest covering 0.75% to 0.85%. This sample comprised PBMCs, obtained before TCRalphabeta/CD19-depleted stem cell transplant. These receptors all stem from a girl aged 2-9 years with congenital amegakaryocytic thrombocytopenia, due to receive a stem cell transplant.

This clonotype occurred many times. The germline gene is not matched at one end of the junction; a read error may be the cause. J is TRBJ2-7 and V is TRBV27, with D possibly being TRBD2 (5 bases). Germline CDR1 and CDR2: MNHEY and SMNVEV (reference sequence). CDR3 length: 11 amino acids. As DNA, the CDR3 is TGTGCCAGCAGTTTATCCAGGAGCGGAAGATTC. As protein: CASSLSRSGRF.

The J gene is TRBJ2-3, the V gene TRBV20-1; a possible D gene is TRBD2 (6 bases). Germline CDR1 is DFQATT and CDR2 is SNEGSKA (reference sequence). The CDR3 has 14 residues. Trimming took 3 bases from V and 6 from J, leaving 16 bases between them. CDR3 region: CSASVGGSLDTQYF. CDR3 DNA: TGCAGTGCTAGTGTCGGAGGGAGCCTGGATACGCAGTATTTT.

The rearrangement uses TRBV18 and TRBJ2-1, with D maybe TRBD2 (5 bases). The CDR3 is 13 amino acids. Deletions cut 9 bases from V and 8 bases from J, with 17 bases between. CDR1 is KGHSH and CDR2 is LQKENI in the germline V gene. CDR3 residues: CASTGWTGDEQFF. In DNA, the CDR3 is TGTGCCAGTACCGGGTGGACTGGCGATGAGCAGTTCTTC.

This clonotype was counted ten times or more. The CDR3 here is CASRNPGLAGRGSYNEQFF. DNA for the CDR3: TGCGCCAGCAGGAATCCGGGACTAGCGGGCCGGGGCTCCTACAATGAGCAGTTCTTC. The chain combines TRBV5-1 with TRBJ2-1; the match to TRBD2 covers 12 bases. The CDR3 consists of 19 residues. Per germline, CDR1 SGHRS and CDR2 YFSETQ. Losses at the gene ends were 5 bases for V and 0 bases for J; bases not matched to a gene: 12.

The gene calls are TRBV20-1 and TRBJ2-1; D unresolved. Germline V lookup: CDR1 DFQATT, CDR2 SNEGSKA (reference sequence). The CDR3 covers 10 residues. Here the CDR3 DNA reads TGCAGCCCGACCGGGCCCCGTCAGTTCTTC. Protein sequence: CSPTGPRQFF.

This clonotype has ten or more counts. The CDR3 is CASSQVWDRSYNEQFF. CDR3 nucleotide sequence: TGTGCCAGCAGCCAAGTATGGGACAGGAGCTACAATGAGCAGTTCTTC. J is TRBJ2-1 and V is TRBV4-2; 8 nucleotides agree with TRBD1. From germline, CDR1 is LGHNA and CDR2 YNFKEQ. The CDR3 loop spans 16 amino acids. V dropped 1 base and J dropped 3; count of bases not matched to a gene: 5.

This clonotype was counted many times. V is TRBV11-2 and J is TRBJ2-3; tentative D call: TRBD2 (6 bases). CDR1 is SGHAT, CDR2 FQNNGV, per germline. Between the trimmed V and J ends, which lost 3 bases and 6 bases, there was a span of 19 bases. The CDR3 is 16 residues long. CDR3 loop: CASSLEGPTYWDTQYF. The CDR3 nucleotides read TGTGCCAGCAGCTTGGAGGGACCAACTTATTGGGATACGCAGTATTTT. The full variable domain, rest sourced from reference TRBV11-2 and TRBJ2-3, is EAGVAQSPRYKIIEKRQSVAFWCNPISGHATLYWYQQILGQGPKLLIQFQNNGVVDDSQLPKDRFSAERLKGVDSTLKIQPAKLEDSAVYLCASSLEGPTYWDTQYFGPGTRLTVL.

This clonotype was seen a handful of times. The chain has TRBV2 and TRBJ2-2; the D gene is possibly TRBD1 (6 bases). The V and J ends lost 4 bases and 3 bases respectively, with 12 bases between them. The CDR3 has 15 amino acids. Per the germline V gene, CDR1 is SNHLY and CDR2 is FYNNEI. DNA for the CDR3: TGTGCCAGCAGTGGAGACAGGCTGGACACCGGGGAGCTGTTTTTT. This sequence encodes CASSGDRLDTGELFF.

In this sample, this clonotype turned up many times. The gene calls are TRBV20-1 and TRBJ2-7, with 7 positions matching TRBD2. Germline V CDR1 and CDR2: DFQATT, SNEGSKA (reference sequence). The CDR3 consists of 13 residues. Germline trimming cut 6 bases from V and 6 bases from J; bases unmatched to any gene: 11. The CDR3 DNA reads as TGCAGTGCCACCCCTGGCGGGAGAGCCGAGCAGTACTTC. Translating gives CSATPGGRAEQYF.

The rearrangement joins TRBV25-1 to TRBJ2-2, with TRBD2 identical over 9 bases. With 3 bases clipped from V and 6 bases from J, the junction kept 5 bases outside the gene matches. Germline CDR1 and CDR2: MGHDK and SYGVNS. The CDR3 runs 15 residues. In DNA, the CDR3 is TGTGCCAGCAGTGATGGCGGGAGGGAAGCCGGGGAGCTGTTTTTT. Protein product: CASSDGGREAGELFF.

Points on this clonotype: A read error is possible here, since a much larger clone lies one base away. This chain uses TRBV7-9 with TRBJ2-7, with 9 bases that match TRBD1. The CDR3 spans 14 residues. CDR1 and CDR2 from the germline V gene are SEHNR and FQNEAQ (reference sequence). CDR3 region: CASREQGAGVEQHF. The CDR3 DNA reads TGTGCCAGCAGAGAACAGGGGGCGGGGGTCGAGCAGCACTTC.

This clonotype was seen only a few times. The chain couples TRBV12-3 or TRBV12-4 to TRBJ2-5; 10 nucleotides match TRBD1. This CDR3 contains 18 residues. V dropped 3 bases and J dropped 5; count of bases not matched to a gene: 15. CDR3 loop: CASSFLLPGQGMGETQYF. CDR3 coding DNA: TGTGCCAGCAGTTTTCTCCTACCGGGACAGGGGATGGGTGAGACCCAGTACTTC.